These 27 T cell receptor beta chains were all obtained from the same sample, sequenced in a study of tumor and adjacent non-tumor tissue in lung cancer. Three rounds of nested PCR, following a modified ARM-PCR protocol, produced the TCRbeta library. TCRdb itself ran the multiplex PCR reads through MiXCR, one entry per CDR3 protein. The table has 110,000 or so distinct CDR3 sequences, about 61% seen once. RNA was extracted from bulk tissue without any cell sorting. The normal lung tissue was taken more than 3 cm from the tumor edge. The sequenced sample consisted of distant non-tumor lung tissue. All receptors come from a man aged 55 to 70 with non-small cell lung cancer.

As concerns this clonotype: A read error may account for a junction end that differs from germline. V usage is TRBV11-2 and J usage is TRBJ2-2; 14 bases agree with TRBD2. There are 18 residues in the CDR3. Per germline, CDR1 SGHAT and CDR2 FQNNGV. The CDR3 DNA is TGTACCAGCAGCCCGGGACTAGCGGGAGCGACGAACACCGGGGAGCTGTCTTTT. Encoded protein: CTSSPGLAGATNTGELSF.

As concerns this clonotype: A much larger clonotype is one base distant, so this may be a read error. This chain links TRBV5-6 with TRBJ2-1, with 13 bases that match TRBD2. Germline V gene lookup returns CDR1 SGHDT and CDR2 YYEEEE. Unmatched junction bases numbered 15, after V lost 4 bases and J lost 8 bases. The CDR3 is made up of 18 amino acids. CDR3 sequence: CASSPGTSGMDLDDEQFF. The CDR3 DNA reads TGTGCCAGCAGCCCCGGGACTAGCGGGATGGATTTAGACGATGAGCAGTTCTTC.

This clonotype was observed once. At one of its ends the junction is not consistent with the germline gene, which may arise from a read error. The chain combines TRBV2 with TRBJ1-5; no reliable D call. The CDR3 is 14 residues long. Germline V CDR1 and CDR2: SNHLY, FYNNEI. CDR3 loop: CASSERDRNQTQHF. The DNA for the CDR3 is TGTGCCAGCAGTGAGCGCGATAGGAATCAGACCCAGCATTTT. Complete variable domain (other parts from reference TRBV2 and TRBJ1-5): EPEVTQTPSHQVTQMGQEVILRCVPISNHLYFYWYRQILGQKVEFLVSFYNNEISEKSEIFDDQFSVERPDGSNFTLKIRSTKLEDSAMYFCASSERDRNQTQHFGDGTRLSIL.

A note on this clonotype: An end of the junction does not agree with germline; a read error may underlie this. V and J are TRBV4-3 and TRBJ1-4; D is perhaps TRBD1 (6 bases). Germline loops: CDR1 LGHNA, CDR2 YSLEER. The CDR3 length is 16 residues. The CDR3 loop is CASSHAGTWGNVKLFF. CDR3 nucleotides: TGCGCCAGCAGCCACGCAGGGACATGGGGTAATGTAAAACTGTTTTTT.

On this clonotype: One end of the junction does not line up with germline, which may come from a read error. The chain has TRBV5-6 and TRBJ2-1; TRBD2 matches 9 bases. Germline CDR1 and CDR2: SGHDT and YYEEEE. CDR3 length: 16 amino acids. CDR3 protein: CAISFTSGSSYNEQFF. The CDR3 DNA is TGTGCCATCAGCTTTACTAGCGGGTCTTCCTACAATGAGCAGTTCTTC.

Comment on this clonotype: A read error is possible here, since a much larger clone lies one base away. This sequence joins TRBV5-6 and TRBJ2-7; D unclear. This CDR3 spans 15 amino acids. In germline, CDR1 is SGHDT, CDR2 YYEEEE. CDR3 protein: CAGSLFRSYSYEQYF. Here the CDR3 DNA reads TGTGCCGGCAGCTTGTTTAGGTCCTACTCCTACGAGCAGTACTTC. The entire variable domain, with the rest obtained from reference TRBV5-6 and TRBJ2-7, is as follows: DAGVTQSPTHLIKTRGQQVTLRCSPKSGHDTVSWYQQALGQGPQFIFQYYEEEERQRGNFPDRFSGHQFPNYSSELNVNALLLGDSALYLCAGSLFRSYSYEQYFGPGTRLTVT.

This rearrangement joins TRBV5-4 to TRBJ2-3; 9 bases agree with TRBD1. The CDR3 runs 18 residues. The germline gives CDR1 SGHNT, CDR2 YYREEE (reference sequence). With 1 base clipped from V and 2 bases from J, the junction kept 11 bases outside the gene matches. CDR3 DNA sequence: TGTGCCAGCAGCTTGATCATGGGACAGGGATTGGACACAGATACGCAGTATTTT. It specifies CASSLIMGQGLDTDTQYF.

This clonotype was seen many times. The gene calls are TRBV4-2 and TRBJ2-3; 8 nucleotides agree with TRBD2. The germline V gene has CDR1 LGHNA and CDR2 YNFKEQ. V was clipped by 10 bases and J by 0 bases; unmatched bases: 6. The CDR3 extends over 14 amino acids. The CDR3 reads CATKLAASTDTQYF. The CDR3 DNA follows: TGTGCCACCAAACTAGCGGCTAGCACAGATACGCAGTATTTT.

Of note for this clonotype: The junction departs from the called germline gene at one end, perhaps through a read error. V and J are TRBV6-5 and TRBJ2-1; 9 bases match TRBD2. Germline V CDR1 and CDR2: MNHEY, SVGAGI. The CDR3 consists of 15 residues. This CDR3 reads CVSGRPGTSINEHFF. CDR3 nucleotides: TGTGTCAGCGGTAGACCCGGGACTAGCATCAATGAGCATTTCTTC.

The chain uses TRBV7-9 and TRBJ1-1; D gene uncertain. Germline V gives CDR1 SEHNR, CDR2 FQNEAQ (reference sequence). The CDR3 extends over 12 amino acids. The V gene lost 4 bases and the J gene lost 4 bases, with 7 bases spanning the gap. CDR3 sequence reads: CASSSPLTEAFF. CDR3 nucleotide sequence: TGTGCCAGCAGCTCCCCCCTCACTGAAGCTTTCTTT.

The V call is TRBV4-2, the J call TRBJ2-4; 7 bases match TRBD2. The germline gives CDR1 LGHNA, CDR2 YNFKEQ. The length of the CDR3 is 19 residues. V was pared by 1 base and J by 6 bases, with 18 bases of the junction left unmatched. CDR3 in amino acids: CASSQARASGSLTINIQYF. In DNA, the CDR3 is TGTGCCAGCAGCCAAGCGCGGGCTAGCGGATCGTTAACCATAAACATTCAGTACTTC.

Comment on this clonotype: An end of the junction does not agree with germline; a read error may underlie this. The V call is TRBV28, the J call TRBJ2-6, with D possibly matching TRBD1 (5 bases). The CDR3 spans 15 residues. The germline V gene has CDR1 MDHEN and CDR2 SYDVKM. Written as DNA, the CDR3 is TGTGCCAGCGGTTTAGTAGGGGCTGGGGCCAACGTCCTGACTTTC. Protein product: CASGLVGAGANVLTF.

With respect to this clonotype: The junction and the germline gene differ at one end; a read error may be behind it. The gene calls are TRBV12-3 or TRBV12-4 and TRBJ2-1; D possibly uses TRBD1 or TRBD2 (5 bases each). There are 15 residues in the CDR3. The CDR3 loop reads CAGSLVVAGTQGQFF. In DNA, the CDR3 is TGTGCCGGCAGTTTAGTAGTAGCAGGGACCCAGGGGCAGTTCTTC.

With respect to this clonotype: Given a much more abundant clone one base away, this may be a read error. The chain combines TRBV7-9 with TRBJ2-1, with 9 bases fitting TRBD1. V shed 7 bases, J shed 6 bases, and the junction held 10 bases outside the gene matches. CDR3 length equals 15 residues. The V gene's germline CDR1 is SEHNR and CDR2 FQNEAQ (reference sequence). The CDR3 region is CASNLPGQGLNEQFF. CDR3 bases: TGTGCCAGCAACCTACCGGGACAGGGTCTCAATGAGCAGTTCTTC.

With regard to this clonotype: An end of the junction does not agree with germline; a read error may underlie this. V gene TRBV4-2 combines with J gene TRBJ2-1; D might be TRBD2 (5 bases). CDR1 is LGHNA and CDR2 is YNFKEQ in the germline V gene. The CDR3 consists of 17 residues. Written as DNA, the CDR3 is TGTGCCAACAGCCAAGCCCTTGGGGTAGCGTCCGATAATGAGCAGTTCTTC. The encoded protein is CANSQALGVASDNEQFF.

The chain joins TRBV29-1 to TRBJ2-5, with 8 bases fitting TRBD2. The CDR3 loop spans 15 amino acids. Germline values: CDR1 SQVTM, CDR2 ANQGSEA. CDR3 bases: TGCAGTGTTCGTAAAACGGGAGGGCCGCCAGAGACCCAGTACTTC. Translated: CSVRKTGGPPETQYF.

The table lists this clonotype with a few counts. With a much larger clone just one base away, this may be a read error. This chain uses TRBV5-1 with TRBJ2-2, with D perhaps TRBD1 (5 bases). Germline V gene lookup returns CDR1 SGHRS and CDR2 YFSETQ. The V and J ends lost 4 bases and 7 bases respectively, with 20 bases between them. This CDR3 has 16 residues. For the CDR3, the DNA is TGCGCCAGCAGCCCAAGGACAATAGGTAGCATCGGGGAGCTGTTTTTT. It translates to CASSPRTIGSIGELFF.

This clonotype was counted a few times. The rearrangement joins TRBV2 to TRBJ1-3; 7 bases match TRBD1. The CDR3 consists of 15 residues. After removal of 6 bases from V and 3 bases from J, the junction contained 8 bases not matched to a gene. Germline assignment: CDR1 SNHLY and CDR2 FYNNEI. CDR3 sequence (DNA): TGTGCCAGCAGCGGACTACAGGGGAATGGAAACACCATATATTTT. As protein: CASSGLQGNGNTIYF.

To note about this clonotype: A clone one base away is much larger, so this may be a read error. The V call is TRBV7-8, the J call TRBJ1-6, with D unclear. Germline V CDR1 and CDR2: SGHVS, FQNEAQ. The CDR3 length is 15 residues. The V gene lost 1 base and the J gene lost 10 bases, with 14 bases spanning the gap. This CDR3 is CASSLVEGLHSPLHF. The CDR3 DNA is TGTGCCAGCAGCTTAGTAGAAGGTTTGCACTCACCCCTCCACTTT.

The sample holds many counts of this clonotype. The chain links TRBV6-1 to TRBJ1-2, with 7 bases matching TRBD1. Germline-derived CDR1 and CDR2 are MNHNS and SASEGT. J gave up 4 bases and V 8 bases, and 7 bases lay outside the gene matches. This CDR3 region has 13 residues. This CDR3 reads CASLRTGSYGYTF. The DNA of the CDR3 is TGTGCCAGCCTTAGGACAGGCTCCTATGGCTACACCTTC.

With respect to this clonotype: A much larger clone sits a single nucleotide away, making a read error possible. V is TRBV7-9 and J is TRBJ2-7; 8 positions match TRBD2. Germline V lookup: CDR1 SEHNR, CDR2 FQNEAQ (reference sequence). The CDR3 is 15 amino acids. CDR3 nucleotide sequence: TGTGCCAACAGCATCGGACTAGCTGGAAACTACGAGCAGTACTTC. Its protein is CANSIGLAGNYEQYF. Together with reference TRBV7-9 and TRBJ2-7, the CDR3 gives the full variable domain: DTGVSQNPRHKITKRGQNVTFRCDPISEHNRLYWYRQTLGQGPEFLTYFQNEAQLEKSRLLSDRFSAERPKGSFSTLEIQRTEQGDSAMYLCANSIGLAGNYEQYFGPGTRLTVT.

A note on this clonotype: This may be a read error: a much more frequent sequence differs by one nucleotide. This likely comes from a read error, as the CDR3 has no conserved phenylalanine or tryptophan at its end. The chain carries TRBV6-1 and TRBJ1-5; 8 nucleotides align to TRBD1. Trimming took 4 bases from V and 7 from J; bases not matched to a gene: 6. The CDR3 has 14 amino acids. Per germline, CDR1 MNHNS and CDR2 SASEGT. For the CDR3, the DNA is TGTGCCAGCAGTGGGCAGGGGGCAAACCAGCCCCAGCATTCT. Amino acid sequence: CASSGQGANQPQHS.

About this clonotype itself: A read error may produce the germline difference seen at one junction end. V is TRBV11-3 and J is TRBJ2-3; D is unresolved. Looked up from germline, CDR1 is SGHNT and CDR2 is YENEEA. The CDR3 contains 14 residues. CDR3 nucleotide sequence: TGTGCCAGCAGCTTTGGCCTGAAAGGAGATATGCAGTATTTT. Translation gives CASSFGLKGDMQYF.

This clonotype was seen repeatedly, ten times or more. The CDR3 DNA sequence: TGTGCCAGCAGTGTCAACAGTTACAATGAGCAGTTCTTC. Translating gives CASSVNSYNEQFF. The chain has TRBV6-1 and TRBJ2-1, with D unresolved. The V gene's germline CDR1 is MNHNS and CDR2 SASEGT. There are 13 residues in the CDR3. Trimming removed 4 bases from V and 4 bases from J, with 8 bases in between.

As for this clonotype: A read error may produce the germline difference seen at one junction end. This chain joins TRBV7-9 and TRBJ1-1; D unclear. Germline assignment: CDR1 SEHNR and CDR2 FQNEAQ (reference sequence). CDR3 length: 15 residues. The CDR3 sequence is CARSLDLNRNTEAFF. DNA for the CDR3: TGTGCCAGAAGCTTAGATTTGAATCGGAACACTGAAGCTTTCTTT.

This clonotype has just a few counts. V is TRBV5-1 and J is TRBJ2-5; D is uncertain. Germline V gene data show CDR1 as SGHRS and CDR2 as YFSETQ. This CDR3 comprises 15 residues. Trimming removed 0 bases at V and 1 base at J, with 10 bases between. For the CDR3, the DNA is TGCGCCAGCAGCTTGGACGGGTTCCCCCAAGAGACCCAGTACTTC. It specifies CASSLDGFPQETQYF.

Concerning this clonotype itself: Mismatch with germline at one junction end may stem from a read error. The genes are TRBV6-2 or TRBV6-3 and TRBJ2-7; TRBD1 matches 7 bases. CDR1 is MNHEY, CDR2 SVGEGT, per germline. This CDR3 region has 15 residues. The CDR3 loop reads CASSSDRDSSCEQYF. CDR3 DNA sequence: TGTGCCAGCAGCTCGGATAGGGACAGCTCCTGCGAGCAGTACTTC.